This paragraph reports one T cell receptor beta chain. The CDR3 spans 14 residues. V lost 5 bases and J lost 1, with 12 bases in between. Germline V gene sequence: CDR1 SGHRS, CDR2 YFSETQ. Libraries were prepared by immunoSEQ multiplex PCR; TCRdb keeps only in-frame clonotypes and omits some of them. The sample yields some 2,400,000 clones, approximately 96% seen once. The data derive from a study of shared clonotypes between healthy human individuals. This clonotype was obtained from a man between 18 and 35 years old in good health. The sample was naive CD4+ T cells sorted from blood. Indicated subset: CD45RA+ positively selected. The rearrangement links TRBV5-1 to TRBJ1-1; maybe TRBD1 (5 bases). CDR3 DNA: TGCGCCAGCAGAAATCAGGGCACGAACACTGAAGCTTTCTTT. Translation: CASRNQGTNTEAFF.